This TCR beta chain appears in the sequencing data of a study of chemoradiotherapy in HPV16-positive cancers. Overall study: Functional T-cell assays on a couple of HPV16-positive patients' cells defined candidate HPV-specific clones and common TCR motifs.

Here immunoSEQ multiplex PCR was the method, and the copy in TCRdb shows in-frame clones only, minus some. The sample holds thousands of clones; more than 65% are singletons and the top ten take less than 9.5%. Study outcomes and limitations: Candidate HPV-specific clones and E7-related TCR motifs grew in tumor during treatment.

Details on this clone: The antigen remains undetermined.

The CDR3 is made up of 16 amino acids. Between the trimmed V and J ends, which lost 5 bases and 4 bases, there was a span of 18 bases. The germline CDR1 and CDR2 sequences are SGHDT and YYEEEE. The sequencing here drew on tumor tissue, taken from a patient who underwent chemoradiotherapy. The sequence derives from a human donor with HPV-associated anogenital cancer. The gene calls are TRBV5-6 and TRBJ1-4; unclear D gene. The CDR3 spells CASSRDGQAYNEKLFF. CDR3 sequence (DNA): TGTGCCAGCAGTCGTGACGGGCAAGCCTATAATGAAAAACTGTTTTTT.